The 25 T cell receptor beta chains below were found in one sample sequenced in a study of CD8+CD57+ T cells in acquired aplastic anemia. TCR beta VDJ and CDR3 were profiled, and genomic DNA was the template. MiXCR, applied by TCRdb to the reads, yields one record per CDR3 protein. Of 95,000 to 120,000 distinct CDR3 sequences in the sample, about half were seen once. Sequencing input: sorted CD4+, CD8+, or CD8+CD57+ T cells (not recorded which) from PBMCs. All receptors come from a human donor in good health, serving as a control.

The CDR3 loop is CASSQVPRTGGYEQYF. The CDR3 coding sequence is TGCGCCAGCAGCCAAGTTCCCCGGACAGGGGGCTACGAGCAGTACTTC. The chain employs TRBV4-1 and TRBJ2-7, with 10 bases aligning to TRBD1. V was clipped by 1 base and J by 3 bases; unmatched bases: 6. There are 16 residues in the CDR3. CDR1 is MGHRA, CDR2 YSYEKL, per germline.

The gene calls are TRBV25-1 and TRBJ1-6; a possible D gene is TRBD1 (5 bases). V was cut by 5 bases and J by 5 bases, with 10 bases left in between. CDR3 length equals 14 residues. CDR1 MGHDK and CDR2 SYGVNS come from the germline V gene. The chain's CDR3 is CASSYWGNNSPLHF. Here the CDR3 DNA reads TGTGCCAGCAGTTACTGGGGGAATAATTCACCCCTCCACTTT.

This sequence joins TRBV20-1 and TRBJ1-5; perhaps TRBD1 as D (5 bases). CDR1 is DFQATT, CDR2 SNEGSKA, per germline (reference sequence). With 3 bases removed from V and 7 bases from J, the gap between germline ends came to 10 bases. This CDR3 comprises 12 residues. DNA of the CDR3: TGCAGTGCTAGTGTCAGGGACCAGCCCCAGCATTTT. It translates to CSASVRDQPQHF.

The chain links TRBV19 to TRBJ1-4; D call uncertain. This CDR3 contains 14 residues. With 3 bases removed from V and 7 bases from J, the gap between germline ends came to 12 bases. Per the germline V gene, CDR1 is LNHDA and CDR2 is SQIVND (reference sequence). The CDR3 reads CASSISKRGEKLFF. The DNA of the CDR3 is TGTGCCAGTAGTATTTCGAAACGGGGTGAAAAACTGTTTTTT.

The V and J genes are TRBV24-1 and TRBJ1-5; TRBD1 agrees at 12 bases. This CDR3 has 16 amino acids. Germline loops: CDR1 KGHDR, CDR2 SFDVKD. V gave up 3 bases and J gave up 7 bases; unmatched junction bases: 6. The CDR3 DNA sequence: TGTGCCACCAGTGATACCGGGACAGGGGGCCTACAGCCCCAGCATTTT. Its translation: CATSDTGTGGLQPQHF.

Only a few counts were recorded for this clonotype. V gene TRBV24-1 combines with J gene TRBJ1-1; D is ambiguous. The CDR3 spans 14 residues. V was cut by 9 bases and J by 1 base, with 14 bases left in between. Germline V gene lookup returns CDR1 KGHDR and CDR2 SFDVKD. CDR3 sequence reads: CATPGRQWNTEAFF. The CDR3 coding sequence is TGTGCCACCCCTGGGAGGCAATGGAACACTGAAGCTTTCTTT.

This clonotype was recorded at least ten times. This rearrangement joins TRBV19 to TRBJ2-1; D remains unclear. The V gene's germline CDR1 is LNHDA and CDR2 SQIVND (reference sequence). The V end was cut by 3 bases, the J end by 6 bases, with 6 bases between. This CDR3 contains 12 residues. CDR3: CASSMPSNEQFF. Written as DNA, the CDR3 is TGTGCCAGTAGTATGCCTAGCAATGAGCAGTTCTTC. The full variable domain, with the rest looked up from reference TRBV19 and TRBJ2-1, is DGGITQSPKYLFRKEGQNVTLSCEQNLNHDAMYWYRQDPGQGLRLIYYSQIVNDFQKGDIAEGYSVSREKKESFPLTVTSAQKNPTAFYLCASSMPSNEQFFGPGTRLTVL.

The chain links TRBV19 to TRBJ2-7; 9 bases map to TRBD1. The CDR3 covers 13 residues. Germline trimming cut 7 bases from V and 2 bases from J; bases unmatched to any gene: 3. The germline gives CDR1 LNHDA, CDR2 SQIVND (reference sequence). CDR3 bases: TGTGCCAGTATGGGGACAGGGACCTACGAGCAGTACTTC. Translation gives CASMGTGTYEQYF.

This clonotype rates as medium-sized. This sequence joins TRBV29-1 and TRBJ1-2, with 12 bases aligning to TRBD1. CDR3 length: 13 amino acids. Per the germline V gene, CDR1 is SQVTM and CDR2 is ANQGSEA. The J segment lost 8 bases and the V segment lost 4 bases, leaving 5 bases of the junction unmatched. CDR3 sequence (DNA): TGCAGCGTTGTGGGACAGGGGGCGAAGGGCTACACCTTC. It translates to CSVVGQGAKGYTF.

This chain connects TRBV15 to TRBJ2-1; 11 nucleotides agree with TRBD2. After removal of 3 bases from V and 2 bases from J, the junction contained 6 bases not matched to a gene. The length of the CDR3 is 17 residues. Germline lookup yields CDR1 LNHNV and CDR2 YYDKDF (reference sequence). This CDR3 reads CATSSGTSGAAYNEQFF. In DNA form, the CDR3 reads TGTGCCACCAGCAGTGGGACTAGCGGTGCGGCCTACAATGAGCAGTTCTTC. The full variable domain, in which reference TRBV15 and TRBJ2-1 provide the parts outside the CDR3, is DAMVIQNPRYQVTQFGKPVTLSCSQTLNHNVMYWYQQKSSQAPKLLFHYYDKDFNNEADTPDNFQSRRPNTSFCFLDIRSPGLGDTAMYLCATSSGTSGAAYNEQFFGPGTRLTVL.

This chain links TRBV2 with TRBJ1-1; a possible D gene is TRBD1 (5 bases). The CDR3 runs to 13 residues. Germline V CDR1 and CDR2: SNHLY, FYNNEI. V was shortened by 8 bases and J by 4 bases, with 14 bases between the two germline ends. DNA of the CDR3: TGTGCCAGCGGAAGTGAGAGGGGCACTGAAGCTTTCTTT. The encoded protein is CASGSERGTEAFF. Supplemented by reference TRBV2 and TRBJ1-1, the full variable domain reads EPEVTQTPSHQVTQMGQEVILRCVPISNHLYFYWYRQILGQKVEFLVSFYNNEISEKSEIFDDQFSVERPDGSNFTLKIRSTKLEDSAMYFCASGSERGTEAFFGQGTRLTVV.

This clonotype showed up just once. V gene TRBV7-2 combines with J gene TRBJ2-1, with TRBD2 as a possible D gene (6 bases). Germline loops: CDR1 SGHTA, CDR2 FQGNSA. CDR3 length: 13 amino acids. V shed 2 bases and J shed 6 bases, with 8 bases lying between them. Here the CDR3 DNA reads TGTGCCAGCAGCTTACTTAGCGGCAATGAGCAGTTCTTC. Translating gives CASSLLSGNEQFF.

The chain is built from TRBV7-9 and TRBJ2-3, with 16 bases lining up with TRBD2. Trimming took 6 bases from V and 1 from J; bases not matched to a gene: 7. CDR1 is SEHNR, CDR2 FQNEAQ, per germline (reference sequence). This CDR3 spans 18 amino acids. In nucleotides, the CDR3 is TGTGCCAGCAGTACCGGGACTAGCGGGGGGGCCGGCACAGATACGCAGTATTTT. It translates to CASSTGTSGGAGTDTQYF.

The chain couples TRBV6-5 to TRBJ2-7; 10 bases agree with TRBD1. This CDR3 has 16 amino acids. With V trimmed by 0 bases and J by 8 bases, 10 bases remained unmatched. Germline V CDR1 and CDR2: MNHEY, SVGAGI. CDR3 residues: CASSYSGTGVGKQQYF. CDR3 bases: TGTGCCAGCAGTTACTCTGGGACAGGGGTCGGCAAGCAGCAGTACTTC.

This clonotype was recorded at least ten times. The rearrangement uses TRBV7-2 and TRBJ1-2; 8 bases map to TRBD1. This CDR3 spans 15 amino acids. Germline CDR1 is SGHTA and CDR2 is FQGNSA. Germline trimming cut 5 bases from V and 4 bases from J; bases unmatched to any gene: 9. CDR3 amino acids: CASSPGTGPIYGYTF. For the CDR3, the DNA is TGTGCCAGCAGCCCAGGGACAGGACCAATCTATGGCTACACCTTC.

This rearrangement joins TRBV12-3 or TRBV12-4 to TRBJ1-1, with 8 positions matching TRBD1. Trimming cost V 5 bases and J 3 bases; bases outside gene matches: 11. This CDR3 has 16 residues. The CDR3 is CASSTLRQGMDTEAFF. CDR3 coding DNA: TGTGCCAGCAGTACCCTTAGACAGGGGATGGACACTGAAGCTTTCTTT.

There are a few counts of this clonotype. A much bigger clone sits one base away, suggesting this may be a read error. The chain joins TRBV13 to TRBJ2-5; D is undetermined. CDR1 is PRHDT, CDR2 FYEKMQ, per germline (reference sequence). This CDR3 contains 16 residues. For the CDR3, the DNA is TGTGCCTGCAGCTTAATATCTAAGCAGTATGATGAGACCCAGTACTTC. It yields the protein CACSLISKQYDETQYF.

This clonotype was recorded at least ten times. V usage is TRBV7-2 and J usage is TRBJ1-2; 7 bases fit TRBD1. Germline CDR1 SGHTA, CDR2 FQGNSA. The CDR3 length is 15 residues. V lost 5 bases to trimming and J lost 5 bases; unmatched junction nucleotides: 11. DNA for the CDR3: TGTGCCAGCAGCCCCGCGGGACAGCTGCTATATGGCTACACCTTC. It yields the protein CASSPAGQLLYGYTF.

The J gene is TRBJ2-7, the V gene TRBV25-1; TRBD1 matches at 10 bases. Germline assignment: CDR1 MGHDK and CDR2 SYGVNS. Losses at the gene ends were 4 bases for V and 5 bases for J; bases not matched to a gene: 8. This CDR3 region has 15 residues. The CDR3, as DNA: TGTGCCAGCAGTGGGGGGGACAGGGGATTCCACGAGCAGTACTTC. Amino acid sequence: CASSGGDRGFHEQYF.

This clonotype was counted between two and nine times. The chain carries TRBV29-1 and TRBJ2-7, with 8 positions matching TRBD2. V was clipped by 0 bases and J by 3 bases; unmatched bases: 10. CDR1 is SQVTM, CDR2 ANQGSEA, per germline. This CDR3 comprises 16 residues. CDR3 DNA sequence: TGCAGCGTTGAAGATCGGAGTGCGGGGGGCCTCTACGAGCAGTACTTC. Protein: CSVEDRSAGGLYEQYF.

This clonotype was recorded once. The chain employs TRBV2 and TRBJ2-7; possibly TRBD1 for D (6 bases). CDR3 length: 14 amino acids. The V and J ends lost 5 bases and 6 bases respectively, with 17 bases between them. Germline lookup yields CDR1 SNHLY and CDR2 FYNNEI. CDR3 sequence reads: CASSPGTRAGEQYF. DNA for the CDR3: TGTGCCAGCAGTCCCGGGACAAGGGCAGGCGAGCAGTACTTC.

The chain combines TRBV18 with TRBJ1-1, with a weak D call TRBD1 (6 bases). CDR3 length: 16 amino acids. The germline V and J ends were trimmed by 2 bases and 0 bases, with 13 bases remaining between them. Germline V gene data show CDR1 as KGHSH and CDR2 as LQKENI. The CDR3 loop is CASSPGGGLMNTEAFF. The CDR3 bases are TGTGCCAGCTCACCAGGGGGCGGACTCATGAACACTGAAGCTTTCTTT.

This clonotype was counted many times. V is TRBV12-3 or TRBV12-4 and J is TRBJ2-7; D ambiguous. The CDR3 is made up of 12 amino acids. Trimming removed 3 bases from V and 5 bases from J, with 8 bases in between. In DNA, the CDR3 is TGTGCCAGCAGTTTGGATTCTAACGAGCAGTACTTC. Translation gives CASSLDSNEQYF.

By share of the sample, this clonotype is medium-sized. This sequence joins TRBV10-3 and TRBJ1-1; D unresolved. The CDR3 totals 12 residues. Trimming removed 5 bases at V and 0 bases at J, with 4 bases between. The germline V gene has CDR1 ENHRY and CDR2 SYGVKD. CDR3 protein: CAISPMNTEAFF. As DNA, the CDR3 is TGTGCCATCAGTCCAATGAACACTGAAGCTTTCTTT.

The chain couples TRBV3-1 to TRBJ2-5, with D hard to call. V lost 1 base to trimming and J lost 1 base, with 13 bases between them. CDR1 LGHDT and CDR2 YNNKEL come from the germline V gene (reference sequence). The CDR3 spans 16 residues. CDR3 protein: CASSQGSLERQETQYF. The CDR3 nucleotides read TGTGCCAGCAGCCAAGGGAGTTTGGAGCGCCAAGAGACCCAGTACTTC.